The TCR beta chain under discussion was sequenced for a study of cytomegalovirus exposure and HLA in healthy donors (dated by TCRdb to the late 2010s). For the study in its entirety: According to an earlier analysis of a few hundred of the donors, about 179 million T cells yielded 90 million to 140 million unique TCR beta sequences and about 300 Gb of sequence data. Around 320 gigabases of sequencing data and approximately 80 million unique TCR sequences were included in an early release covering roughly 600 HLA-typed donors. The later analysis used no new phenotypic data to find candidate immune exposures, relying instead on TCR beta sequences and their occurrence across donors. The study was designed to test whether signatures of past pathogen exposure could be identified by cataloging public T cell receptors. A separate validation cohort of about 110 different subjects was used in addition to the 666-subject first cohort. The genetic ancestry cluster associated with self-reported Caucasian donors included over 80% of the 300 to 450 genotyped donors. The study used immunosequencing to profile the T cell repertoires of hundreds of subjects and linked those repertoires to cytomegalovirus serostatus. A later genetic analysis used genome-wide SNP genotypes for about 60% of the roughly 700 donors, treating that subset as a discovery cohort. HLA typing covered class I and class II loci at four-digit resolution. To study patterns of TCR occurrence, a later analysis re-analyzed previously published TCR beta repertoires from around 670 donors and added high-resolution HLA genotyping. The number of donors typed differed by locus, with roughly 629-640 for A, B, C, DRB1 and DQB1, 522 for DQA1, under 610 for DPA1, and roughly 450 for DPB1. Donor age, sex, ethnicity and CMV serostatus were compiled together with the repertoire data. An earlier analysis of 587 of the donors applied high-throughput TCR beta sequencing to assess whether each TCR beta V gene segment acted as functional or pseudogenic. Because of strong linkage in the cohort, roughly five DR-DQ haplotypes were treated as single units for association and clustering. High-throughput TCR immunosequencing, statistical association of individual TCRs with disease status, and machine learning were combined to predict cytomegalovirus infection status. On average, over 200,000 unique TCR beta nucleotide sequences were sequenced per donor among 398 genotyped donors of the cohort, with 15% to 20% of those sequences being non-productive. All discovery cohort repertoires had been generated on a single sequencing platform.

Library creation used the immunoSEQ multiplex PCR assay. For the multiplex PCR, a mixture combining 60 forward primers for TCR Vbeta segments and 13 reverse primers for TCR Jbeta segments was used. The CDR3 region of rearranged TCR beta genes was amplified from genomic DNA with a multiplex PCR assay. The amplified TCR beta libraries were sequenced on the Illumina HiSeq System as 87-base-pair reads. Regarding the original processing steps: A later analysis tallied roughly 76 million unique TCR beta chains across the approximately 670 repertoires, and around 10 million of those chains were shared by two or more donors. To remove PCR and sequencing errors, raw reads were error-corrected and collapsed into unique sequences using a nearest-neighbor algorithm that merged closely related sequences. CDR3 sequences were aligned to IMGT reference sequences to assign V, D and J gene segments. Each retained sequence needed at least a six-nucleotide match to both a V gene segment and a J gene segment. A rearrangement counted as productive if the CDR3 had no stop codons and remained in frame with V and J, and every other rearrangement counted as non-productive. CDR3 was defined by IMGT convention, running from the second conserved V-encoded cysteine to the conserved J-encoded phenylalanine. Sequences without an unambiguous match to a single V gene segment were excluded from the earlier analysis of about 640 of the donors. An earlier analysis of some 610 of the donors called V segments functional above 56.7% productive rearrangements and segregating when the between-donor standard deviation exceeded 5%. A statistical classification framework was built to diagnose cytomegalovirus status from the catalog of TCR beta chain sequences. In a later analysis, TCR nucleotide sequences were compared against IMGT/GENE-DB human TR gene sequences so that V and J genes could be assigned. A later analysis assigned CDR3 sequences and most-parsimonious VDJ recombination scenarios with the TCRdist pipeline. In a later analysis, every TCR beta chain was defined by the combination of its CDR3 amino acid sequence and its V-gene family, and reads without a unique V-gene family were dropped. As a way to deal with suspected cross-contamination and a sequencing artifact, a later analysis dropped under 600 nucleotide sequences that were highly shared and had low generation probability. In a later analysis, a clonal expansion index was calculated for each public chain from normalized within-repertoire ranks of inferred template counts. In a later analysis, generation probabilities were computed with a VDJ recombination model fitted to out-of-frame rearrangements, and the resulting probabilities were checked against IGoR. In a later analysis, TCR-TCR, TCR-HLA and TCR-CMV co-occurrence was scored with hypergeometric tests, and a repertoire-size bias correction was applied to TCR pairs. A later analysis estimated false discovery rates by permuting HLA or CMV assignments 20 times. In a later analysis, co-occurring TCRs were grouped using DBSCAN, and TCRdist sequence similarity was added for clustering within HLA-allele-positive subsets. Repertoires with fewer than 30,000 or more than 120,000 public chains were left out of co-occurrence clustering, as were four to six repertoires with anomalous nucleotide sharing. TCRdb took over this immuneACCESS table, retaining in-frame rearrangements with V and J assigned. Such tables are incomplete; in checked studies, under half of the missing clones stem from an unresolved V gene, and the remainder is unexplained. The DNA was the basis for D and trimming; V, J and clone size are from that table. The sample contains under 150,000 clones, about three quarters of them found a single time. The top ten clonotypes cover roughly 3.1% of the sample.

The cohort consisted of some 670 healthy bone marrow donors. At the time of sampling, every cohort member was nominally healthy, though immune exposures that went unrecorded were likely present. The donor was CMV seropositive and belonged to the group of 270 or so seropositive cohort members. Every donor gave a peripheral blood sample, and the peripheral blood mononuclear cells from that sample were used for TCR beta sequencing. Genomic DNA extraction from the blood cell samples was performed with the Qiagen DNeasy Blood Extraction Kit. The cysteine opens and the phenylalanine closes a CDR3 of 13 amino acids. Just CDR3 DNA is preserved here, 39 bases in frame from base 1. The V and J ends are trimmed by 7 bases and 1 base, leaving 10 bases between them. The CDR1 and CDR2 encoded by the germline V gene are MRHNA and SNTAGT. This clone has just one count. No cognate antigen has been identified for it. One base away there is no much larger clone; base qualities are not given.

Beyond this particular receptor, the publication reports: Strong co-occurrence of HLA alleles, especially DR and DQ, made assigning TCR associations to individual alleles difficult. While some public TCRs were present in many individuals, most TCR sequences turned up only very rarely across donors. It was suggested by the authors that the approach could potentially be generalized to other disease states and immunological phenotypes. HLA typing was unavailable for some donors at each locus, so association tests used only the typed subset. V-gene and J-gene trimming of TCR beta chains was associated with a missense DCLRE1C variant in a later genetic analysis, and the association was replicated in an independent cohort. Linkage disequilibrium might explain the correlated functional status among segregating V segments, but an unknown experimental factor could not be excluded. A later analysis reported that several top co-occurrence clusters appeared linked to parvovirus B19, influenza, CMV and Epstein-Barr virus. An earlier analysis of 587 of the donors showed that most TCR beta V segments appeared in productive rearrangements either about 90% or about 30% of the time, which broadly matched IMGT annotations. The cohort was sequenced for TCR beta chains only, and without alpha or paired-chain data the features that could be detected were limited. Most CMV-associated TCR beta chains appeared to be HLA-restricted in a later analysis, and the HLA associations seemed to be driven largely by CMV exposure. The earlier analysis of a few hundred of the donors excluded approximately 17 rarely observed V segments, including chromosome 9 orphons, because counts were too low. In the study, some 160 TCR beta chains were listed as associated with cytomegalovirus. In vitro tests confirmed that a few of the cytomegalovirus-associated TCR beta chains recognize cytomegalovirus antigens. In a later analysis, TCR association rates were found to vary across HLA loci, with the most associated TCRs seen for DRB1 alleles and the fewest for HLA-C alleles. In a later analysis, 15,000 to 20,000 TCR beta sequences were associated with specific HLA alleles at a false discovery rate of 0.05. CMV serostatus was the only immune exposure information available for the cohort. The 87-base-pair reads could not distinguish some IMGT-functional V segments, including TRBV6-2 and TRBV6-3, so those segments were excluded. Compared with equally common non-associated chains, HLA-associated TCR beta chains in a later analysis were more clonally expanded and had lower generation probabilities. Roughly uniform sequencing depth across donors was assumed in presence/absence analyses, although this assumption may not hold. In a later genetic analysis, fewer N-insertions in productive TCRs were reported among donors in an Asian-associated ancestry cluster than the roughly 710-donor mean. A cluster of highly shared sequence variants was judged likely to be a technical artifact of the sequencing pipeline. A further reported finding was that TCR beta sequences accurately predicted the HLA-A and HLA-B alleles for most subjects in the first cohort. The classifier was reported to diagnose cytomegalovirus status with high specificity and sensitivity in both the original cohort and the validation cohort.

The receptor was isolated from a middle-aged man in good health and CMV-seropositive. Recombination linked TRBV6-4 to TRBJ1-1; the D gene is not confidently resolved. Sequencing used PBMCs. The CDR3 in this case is CASKRVENTEAFF. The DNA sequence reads TGTGCCAGCAAGAGAGTAGAGAACACTGAAGCTTTCTTT.